Listed below are T cell receptor beta chains from one sample, sequenced in a study of CD8 T cells in Susac syndrome. TCRdb re-analysed the immunoSEQ multiplex PCR reads in MiXCR, keeping a single row per CDR3 protein. This repertoire shows some 300,000 distinct CDR3 sequences, approximately 90% found once; its top ten account for 0.18%. The sample consisted of CD8+ T cells from PBMCs. All receptors come from a human donor with multiple sclerosis. The CDR3 runs from the conserved cysteine through the conserved F or W. A D gene is named only where the DNA matches it firmly. The listing skips clone size in some rows; elsewhere it reads once, few, many or a size class.

V gene: TRBV19
D gene: NA
J gene: TRBJ2-1
clone size: NA
CDR3 protein: CASSSKGDPYNEQFF
CDR3 DNA: TGTGCCAGTAGTTCGAAAGGGGACCCCTACAATGAGCAGTTCTTC

V gene: TRBV7-3
D gene: NA
J gene: TRBJ2-3
clone size: NA
CDR3 protein: CASSLTIAATDTQYF
CDR3 DNA: TGTGCCAGCAGCTTAACCATAGCGGCCACAGATACGCAGTATTTT

V gene: TRBV28
D gene: NA
J gene: TRBJ2-3
clone size: NA
CDR3 protein: CASSPGDRGIVYTQYF
CDR3 DNA: TGTGCCAGCAGTCCTGGGGATCGGGGGATAGTATATACGCAGTATTTT

V gene: TRBV25-1
D gene: TRBD1
J gene: TRBJ1-2
clone size: NA
CDR3 protein: CASSASGQGGYGYTF
CDR3 DNA: TGTGCCAGCAGTGCCTCAGGACAGGGCGGCTATGGCTACACCTTC

V gene: TRBV15
D gene: NA
J gene: TRBJ2-1
clone size: NA
CDR3 protein: CATSPQVAYSEDNEQFF
CDR3 DNA: TGTGCCACCAGCCCCCAGGTAGCCTACTCTGAGGACAATGAGCAGTTCTTC

V gene: TRBV4-3
D gene: TRBD1
J gene: TRBJ2-7
clone size: NA
CDR3 protein: CASSQDRTGYEQYF
CDR3 DNA: TGCGCCAGCAGCCAAGATCGGACAGGATACGAGCAGTACTTC

V gene: TRBV7-9
D gene: TRBD1
J gene: TRBJ1-3
clone size: NA
CDR3 protein: CASSSPHPTGSGNTIYF
CDR3 DNA: TGTGCCAGCAGCTCTCCCCACCCGACAGGGAGTGGAAACACCATATATTTT

V gene: TRBV2
D gene: NA
J gene: TRBJ2-7
clone size: NA
CDR3 protein: CASSAPLTSEQYF
CDR3 DNA: TGTGCCAGCAGTGCCCCTTTGACGTCCGAGCAGTACTTC

V gene: TRBV7-3
D gene: NA
J gene: TRBJ2-1
clone size: NA
CDR3 protein: CASSPLGGEDNEQFF
CDR3 DNA: TGTGCCAGCAGCCCCCTGGGGGGTGAGGACAATGAGCAGTTCTTC

V gene: TRBV6-5
D gene: TRBD2
J gene: TRBJ2-3
clone size: NA
CDR3 protein: CASSLYLAGSSDTQYF
CDR3 DNA: TGTGCCAGCAGCTTATACCTAGCGGGGAGCTCAGATACGCAGTATTTT

V gene: TRBV23-1
D gene: NA
J gene: TRBJ2-1
clone size: NA
CDR3 protein: CASSRPNRANEQFF
CDR3 DNA: TGCGCCAGCAGCCGACCCAACAGGGCCAATGAGCAGTTCTTC

V gene: TRBV7-8
D gene: TRBD2
J gene: TRBJ2-1
clone size: few
CDR3 protein: CASSLAWERGGYNEQFF
CDR3 DNA: TGTGCCAGCAGCTTAGCGTGGGAGCGGGGGGGCTACAATGAGCAGTTCTTC

V gene: TRBV3-1
D gene: TRBD2
J gene: TRBJ2-1
clone size: NA
CDR3 protein: CASSPGLASNEQFF
CDR3 DNA: TGTGCCAGCAGCCCTGGACTAGCCTCCAATGAGCAGTTCTTC

V gene: TRBV4-1
D gene: TRBD2
J gene: TRBJ2-7
clone size: NA
CDR3 protein: CASSPLAGGRYEQYF
CDR3 DNA: TGCGCCAGCAGCCCACTAGCGGGAGGGCGATACGAGCAGTACTTC